Below are 5 T cell receptor beta chains sequenced from a single sample in a study of cytomegalovirus exposure and HLA in healthy donors. The PCR contained 60 Vbeta and 13 Jbeta primers. The method was immunoSEQ multiplex PCR; TCRdb's version includes in-frame clones alone and lacks a portion of them. This repertoire shows 150,000 to 200,000 clones, 82% found once; its top ten account for approximately 1.4%. The material sequenced was PBMCs. The source of these receptors is a girl under 18 in good health and CMV-seropositive.

The V call is TRBV6-6, the J call TRBJ2-7, with D tentatively TRBD2 (6 bases). Trimming removed 2 bases from V and 4 bases from J, with 15 bases in between. The CDR3 extends over 15 amino acids. Germline V gene lookup returns CDR1 MNHNY and CDR2 SVGAGI (reference sequence). The CDR3 DNA reads TGTGCCAGCAGTTACGGTGGGGGGACCCTATACGAGCAGTACTTC. It codes for CASSYGGGTLYEQYF.

This sequence joins TRBV9 and TRBJ2-5; 10 bases agree with TRBD2. CDR3 size: 13 residues. The V gene end was trimmed by 0 bases and the J gene end by 11 bases; junction bases not matched to a gene: 4. Germline V gives CDR1 SGDLS, CDR2 YYNGEE. CDR3 loop: CASSVGGLAQQYF. CDR3 bases: TGTGCCAGCAGCGTAGGGGGACTAGCGCAGCAGTACTTC.

This clone has just a few counts. The chain carries TRBV30 and TRBJ2-1; 10 bases fit TRBD1. Germline V CDR1 and CDR2: GTSNPN, SVGIG (reference sequence). The J segment lost 10 bases and the V segment lost 5 bases, leaving 11 bases of the junction unmatched. There are 14 residues in the CDR3. The DNA of the CDR3 is TGTGCCTGGGCCAGACGACAGGGGGCGGCGGAGCAGTTCTTC. Translating gives CAWARRQGAAEQFF.

The rearrangement links TRBV5-1 to TRBJ1-1; 9 bases are a match to TRBD1. CDR3 size: 14 residues. Unmatched junction bases numbered 8, after V lost 4 bases and J lost 7 bases. The germline gives CDR1 SGHRS, CDR2 YFSETQ. This chain's CDR3 is CASSVSGQGIEAFF. DNA of the CDR3: TGCGCCAGCAGCGTGTCCGGACAGGGGATTGAAGCTTTCTTT.

The rearrangement uses TRBV28 and TRBJ2-5; the D is unclear. Deletions cut 1 base from V and 0 bases from J, with 9 bases between. Per germline, CDR1 MDHEN and CDR2 SYDVKM. CDR3 length: 15 residues. The CDR3 loop reads CASSLFGLNQETQYF. The CDR3 DNA is TGTGCCAGCAGTTTATTCGGGTTAAACCAAGAGACCCAGTACTTC.